This TCR beta chain was found in a study of regulatory T cells in long-lasting Graves disease. Time point of the sample: newly diagnosed GD, antithyroid drugs for less than 3 months. The TCR library was made from RNA that had been extracted from PBMCs in TRIzol. Sequencing libraries for TCR beta were prepared with iRepertoire HTBI primers and Arm-PCR of CDR3 regions. From the multiplex PCR reads, TCRdb called clonotypes with MiXCR, one entry per CDR3 protein. The table lists approximately 460,000 distinct CDR3 sequences, over 15% of them singletons, with about 11% in the top ten. The CDR3 consists of 15 residues. Trimming took 4 bases from V and 10 from J; bases not matched to a gene: 15. The V gene's germline CDR1 is SGHDN and CDR2 FVKESK. A further study also used this sample, focusing on T cells in Graves' hyperthyroidism and ophthalmopathy.

The input for sequencing was peripheral blood mononuclear cells (PBMCs), taken at new diagnosis, from a patient treated with antithyroid drugs. The chain is built from TRBV14 and TRBJ1-1; TRBD1 agrees at 7 bases. This clonotype originated in a woman under 40 with Graves disease. The CDR3 bases are TGTGCCAGCAGCCCGGGGTACAGGGGTGCGAGGATAGCTTTCTTT. It yields the protein CASSPGYRGARIAFF.